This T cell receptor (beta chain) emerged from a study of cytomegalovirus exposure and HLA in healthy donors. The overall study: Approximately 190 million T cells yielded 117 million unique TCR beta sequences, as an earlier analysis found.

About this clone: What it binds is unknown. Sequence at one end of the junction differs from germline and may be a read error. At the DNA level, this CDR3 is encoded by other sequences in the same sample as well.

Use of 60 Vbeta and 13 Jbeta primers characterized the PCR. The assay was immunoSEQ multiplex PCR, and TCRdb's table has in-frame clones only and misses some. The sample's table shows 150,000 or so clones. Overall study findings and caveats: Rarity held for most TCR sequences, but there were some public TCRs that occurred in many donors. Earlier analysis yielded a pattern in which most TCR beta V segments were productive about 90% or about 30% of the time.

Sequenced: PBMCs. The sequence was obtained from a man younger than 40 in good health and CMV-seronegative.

This CDR3 is CASSLRERDQPQHF. The CDR3 DNA reads as TGTGCCAGTAGTTTGAGAGAGAGGGATCAGCCCCAGCATTTT. The genes are TRBV28 and TRBJ1-5; D ambiguous. Germline-derived CDR1 and CDR2 are MDHEN and SYDVKM. CDR3 size: 14 residues.